This T cell receptor beta chain was recorded in a study of T cell responses to AZD1222 COVID-19 vaccine. With 1 base clipped from V and 2 bases from J, the junction kept 6 bases outside the gene matches. The CDR3 loop spans 15 amino acids. The germline V gene encodes CDR1 GTSNPN and CDR2 SVGIG (reference sequence). TCRdb's table, derived via immunoSEQ multiplex PCR, lists solely in-frame clones and lacks some. The top ten clones hold more than 3.5% of a sample with about 120,000 clones, roughly 90% of them seen once. The V and J genes are TRBV30 and TRBJ2-3; TRBD2 matches at 7 bases. The TCR originated in an adult who received the MenACWY meningococcal vaccine as a control. This material consisted of peripheral blood, taken 28 days after the second dose of the MenACWY control vaccine. The CDR3 DNA is TGTGCCTGGAGTGCCAATAGCGGGTACACAGATACGCAGTATTTT. Its protein is CAWSANSGYTDTQYF.